The 30 T cell receptor beta chains presented below share a single source sample, sequenced in a study of blood T cell repertoires in COVID-19. Measured with immunoSEQ multiplex PCR; TCRdb has only the in-frame clones, and not every one. Altogether 210,000 or so clones are present, 75% to 85% being singletons, with the ten largest covering around 4.7%. The sequencing sample was made of PBMCs or T cells enriched from blood (not recorded which). These receptors came from a young man with acute COVID-19.

This clone was detected only once. V and J are TRBV10-1 and TRBJ2-7; no definite D call. The length of the CDR3 is 12 residues. The germline V gene encodes CDR1 WNHNN and CDR2 SYGVQD (reference sequence). V shed 4 bases and J shed 4 bases, with 8 bases lying between them. This CDR3 reads CASSGNGYEQYF. The CDR3 DNA reads TGCGCCAGCAGTGGTAACGGGTACGAGCAGTACTTC.

The genes are TRBV6-5 and TRBJ1-1; TRBD1 agrees at 7 bases. J gave up 5 bases and V 4 bases, and 10 bases lay outside the gene matches. This CDR3 spans 15 amino acids. Germline V gene sequence: CDR1 MNHEY, CDR2 SVGAGI. Here the CDR3 DNA reads TGTGCCAGCAGTTTCTCGACAGGGTTGGGAACTGAAGCTTTCTTT. Amino acids: CASSFSTGLGTEAFF.

The chain combines TRBV19 with TRBJ1-2, with D maybe TRBD1 (5 bases). The CDR3 is 15 residues long. V was clipped by 6 bases and J by 7 bases, with 21 bases between them. The germline V gene encodes CDR1 LNHDA and CDR2 SQIVND (reference sequence). CDR3 in DNA: TGTGCCAGTAGATCGAAACAGGACAACTACTTTGGCTACACCTTC. Encoded protein: CASRSKQDNYFGYTF.

The chain has TRBV3-1 (or the pseudogene TRBV3-2) and TRBJ1-2; 8 positions agree with TRBD1. J was trimmed by 4 bases and V by 6 bases; bases with no gene match: 10. Looked up from germline, CDR1 is LGHDT and CDR2 is YNNKEL (reference sequence). The length of the CDR3 is 15 residues. Here the CDR3 reads CASSLSRRGPYGYTF. CDR3 sequence (DNA): TGTGCCAGCAGTCTCTCGCGCAGGGGGCCCTATGGCTACACCTTC.

In this sample, this clone turned up a few times. The rearrangement uses TRBV12-3 or TRBV12-4 and TRBJ1-6, with D maybe TRBD1 (5 bases). The length of the CDR3 is 11 residues. V lost 7 bases and J 10 bases, leaving 8 bases between the germline ends. The CDR3 DNA sequence: TGTGCCAGCACTAAGGGGTCACCCCTCCACTTT. It encodes CASTKGSPLHF.

The gene calls are TRBV7-3 and TRBJ1-6; no firm D call. In germline, CDR1 is SGHTA, CDR2 FQGTGA. CDR3 length: 13 residues. The V and J ends lost 5 bases and 9 bases respectively, with 11 bases between them. DNA for the CDR3: TGTGCCAGCAGCCAAAGCGTTGTTTCACCCCTCCACTTT. Translated, it gives CASSQSVVSPLHF.

The chain employs TRBV7-9 and TRBJ1-2; 9 positions agree with TRBD1. J gave up 4 bases and V 3 bases, and 6 bases lay outside the gene matches. This CDR3 is 15 amino acids long. Germline V gene lookup returns CDR1 SEHNR and CDR2 FQNEAQ (reference sequence). CDR3 sequence: CASSLGQGTGYGYTF. The CDR3 nucleotides are TGTGCCAGCAGCTTGGGACAGGGAACGGGCTATGGCTACACCTTC. Supplemented by reference TRBV7-9 and TRBJ1-2, the full variable domain reads DTGVSQNPRHKITKRGQNVTFRCDPISEHNRLYWYRQTLGQGPEFLTYFQNEAQLEKSRLLSDRFSAERPKGSFSTLEIQRTEQGDSAMYLCASSLGQGTGYGYTFGSGTRLTVV.

The rearrangement joins TRBV21-1 to TRBJ2-2; the D call TRBD1 from the table was never checked on the DNA. TRBV21-1 is tagged as a pseudogene. This CDR3 contains 15 residues. The CDR3 DNA follows: TGTGCCAGCAGCAAAGACAGGAGCCAGGCCGGGGAGCTGTTTTTT. As protein: CASSKDRSQAGELFF.

The chain has TRBV7-3 and TRBJ1-6, with 9 bases matching TRBD1. V trimming: 5 bases; J trimming: 8 bases; junction bases outside the gene matches: 7. CDR1 and CDR2 (germline): SGHTA, FQGTGA. This CDR3 region has 15 residues. The CDR3, as DNA: TGTGCCAGCAGCCCCACAGGGGGCGCGGATTCACCCCTCCACTTT. It encodes CASSPTGGADSPLHF.

The rearrangement uses TRBV7-9 and TRBJ1-1, with 8 bases aligning to TRBD1. There are 15 residues in the CDR3. Per the germline V gene, CDR1 is SEHNR and CDR2 is FQNEAQ (reference sequence). Trimming at V came to 4 bases and at J to 2 bases, leaving 6 bases not matched to a gene. The CDR3 bases are TGTGCCAGCAGCTCCCCAGCAGGGGGCAACACTGAAGCTTTCTTT. Translating gives CASSSPAGGNTEAFF.

The chain carries TRBV7-9 and TRBJ1-2, with 8 bases identical to TRBD1. This CDR3 region has 16 residues. Trimming removed 5 bases from V and 6 bases from J; junction bases left unmatched: 14. Germline V gene data show CDR1 as SEHNR and CDR2 as FQNEAQ (reference sequence). CDR3 DNA sequence: TGTGCCAGCAGCCTTGGGACAGGAGACGACCTCAATGGCTACACCTTC. It codes for CASSLGTGDDLNGYTF. The entire variable domain, with the rest obtained from reference TRBV7-9 and TRBJ1-2, is as follows: DTGVSQNPRHKITKRGQNVTFRCDPISEHNRLYWYRQTLGQGPEFLTYFQNEAQLEKSRLLSDRFSAERPKGSFSTLEIQRTEQGDSAMYLCASSLGTGDDLNGYTFGSGTRLTVV.

In regard to this clone: This CDR3 is also generated by other DNA sequences in the sample. V and J are TRBV30 and TRBJ1-2, with TRBD1 matching 9 bases. V trimming: 2 bases; J trimming: 8 bases; junction bases outside the gene matches: 6. The CDR3 contains 13 residues. From germline, CDR1 is GTSNPN and CDR2 SVGIG (reference sequence). CDR3 nucleotides: TGTGCCTGGAGTCCACAGGGGGCGGGAGGCTACACCTTC. The encoded protein is CAWSPQGAGGYTF.

This clone was detected only once. The chain is built from TRBV5-4 and TRBJ2-1, with D perhaps TRBD2 (6 bases). Germline V gives CDR1 SGHNT, CDR2 YYREEE (reference sequence). V lost 1 base to trimming and J lost 5 bases, with 13 bases between them. This CDR3 is built from 15 residues. The CDR3 nucleotides are TGTGCCAGCAGCTTGAGTACTAGCAGGGACAATGAGCAGTTCTTC. It is translated as CASSLSTSRDNEQFF.

The V call is TRBV5-1, the J call TRBJ2-7; D is possibly TRBD2 (5 bases). The germline CDR1 and CDR2 sequences are SGHRS and YFSETQ. Deletions cut 1 base from V and 3 bases from J, with 17 bases between. This CDR3 region has 16 residues. The DNA for the CDR3 is TGCGCCAGCAGCTTGATTCTTAACGGGCGGGTCTACGAGCAGTACTTC. Amino acid sequence: CASSLILNGRVYEQYF.

This clone occurred a few times. V is TRBV5-5 and J is TRBJ2-2; TRBD1 matches 8 bases. J lost 4 bases, V lost 4 bases, and 9 bases had no gene match. The CDR3 contains 16 residues. Germline V gene sequence: CDR1 SGHKS, CDR2 YYEKEE (reference sequence). The CDR3 nucleotides read TGTGCCAGCAGCCAGTCAGGGGGCGCAGGCACCGGGGAGCTGTTTTTT. Its translation: CASSQSGGAGTGELFF.

The V call is TRBV6-5, the J call TRBJ1-5; the match to TRBD1 covers 9 bases. V dropped 6 bases and J dropped 5; count of bases not matched to a gene: 8. The CDR3 is made up of 15 amino acids. The germline CDR1 and CDR2 sequences are MNHEY and SVGAGI. DNA of the CDR3: TGTGCCAGCAGGGGAGGGACAGGGCCGCATCAGCCCCAGCATTTT. It is translated as CASRGGTGPHQPQHF.

The chain has TRBV7-6 and TRBJ2-3, with TRBD2 identical over 10 bases. Germline V gives CDR1 SGHVS, CDR2 FNYEAQ. Germline trimming cut 5 bases from V and 6 bases from J; bases unmatched to any gene: 11. The CDR3 totals 16 residues. Here the CDR3 reads CASSLGSGGAFDTQYF. The CDR3 nucleotides are TGTGCCAGCAGCCTTGGGAGCGGGGGGGCTTTTGATACGCAGTATTTT.

This chain joins TRBV10-3 and TRBJ2-3, with D hard to call. The V end lost 2 bases, the J end lost 7 bases, and 10 bases lay between the germline ends. The CDR3 length is 13 residues. The V gene's germline CDR1 is ENHRY and CDR2 SYGVKD. The CDR3 reads CAISEKTTYTQYF. CDR3 DNA sequence: TGTGCCATCAGTGAGAAGACAACCTATACGCAGTATTTT.

The V and J genes are TRBV2 and TRBJ2-1; TRBD1 matches 9 bases. Germline CDR1 is SNHLY and CDR2 is FYNNEI. The V segment lost 5 bases and the J segment 2 bases; nucleotides outside the gene matches: 4. This CDR3 has 15 amino acids. The CDR3 coding sequence is TGTGCCAGCAGTTGGGACAGGGTGGCCTACAATGAGCAGTTCTTC. It is translated as CASSWDRVAYNEQFF.

The table lists this clone with a count of one. V and J are TRBV2 and TRBJ2-5, with a weak D call TRBD1 (6 bases). V was pared by 8 bases and J by 1 base, with 14 bases between. The CDR3 extends over 14 amino acids. Per the germline V gene, CDR1 is SNHLY and CDR2 is FYNNEI. The CDR3 spells CASGYRATQETQYF. DNA for the CDR3: TGTGCCAGCGGATACAGGGCCACCCAAGAGACCCAGTACTTC. Full variable domain (rest looked up from reference TRBV2 and TRBJ2-5): EPEVTQTPSHQVTQMGQEVILRCVPISNHLYFYWYRQILGQKVEFLVSFYNNEISEKSEIFDDQFSVERPDGSNFTLKIRSTKLEDSAMYFCASGYRATQETQYFGPGTRLLVL.

Ten or more counts support this clone. The J gene is TRBJ2-3, the V gene TRBV5-1; a weak D match, TRBD2 (6 bases). Germline CDR1 SGHRS, CDR2 YFSETQ. CDR3 length equals 13 residues. Trimming shortened V by 4 bases and J by 7 bases, and 13 bases separated the two germline ends. CDR3 residues: CASSLRGGNTQYF. CDR3 in DNA: TGCGCCAGCAGCCTCCGAGGAGGGAATACGCAGTATTTT.

The V gene is TRBV4-1, the J gene TRBJ1-4, with no clear D. This CDR3 has 14 amino acids. Germline lookup yields CDR1 MGHRA and CDR2 YSYEKL. The ends were cut back, 0 bases at V and 6 bases at J, with 8 bases in the middle. CDR3 amino acids: CASSQEFSDEKLFF. The CDR3 nucleotides are TGCGCCAGCAGCCAAGAATTCAGCGATGAAAAACTGTTTTTT.

The V gene is TRBV28, the J gene TRBJ2-7; the match to TRBD1 covers 9 bases. CDR1 and CDR2 from the germline V gene are MDHEN and SYDVKM. The CDR3 is 20 amino acids. Unmatched junction bases numbered 25, after V lost 6 bases and J lost 4 bases. The CDR3 DNA sequence: TGTGCCAGCAGAGCCTCGTTGGGACAGGGTAGAAAGAGAAGGACGTACGAGCAGTACTTC. It encodes CASRASLGQGRKRRTYEQYF. Combining the CDR3 with reference TRBV28 and TRBJ2-7 gives the whole variable domain DVKVTQSSRYLVKRTGEKVFLECVQDMDHENMFWYRQDPGLGLRLIYFSYDVKMKEKGDIPEGYSVSREKKERFSLILESASTNQTSMYLCASRASLGQGRKRRTYEQYFGPGTRLTVT.

The genes are TRBV6-5 and TRBJ1-4; D is perhaps TRBD1 (5 bases). CDR3 size: 14 residues. From germline, CDR1 is MNHEY and CDR2 SVGAGI. Trimming took 1 base from V and 8 from J, leaving 11 bases between them. DNA of the CDR3: TGTGCCAGCAGTTACTTGGCAGGGTGGGAAAAACTGTTTTTT. Translated: CASSYLAGWEKLFF.

This sequence joins TRBV30 and TRBJ2-2; possible D gene TRBD1, 6 bases. The CDR3 is 14 residues long. V lost 0 bases, J lost 3 bases, and 8 bases lay in between. Germline-derived CDR1 and CDR2 are GTSNPN and SVGIG (reference sequence). CDR3 DNA: TGTGCCTGGAGTGTAGGACAGTACACCGGGGAGCTGTTTTTT. Translating it yields CAWSVGQYTGELFF.

The chain combines TRBV13 with TRBJ2-1; no clear D gene. The CDR3 sequence is 13 residues long. Germline V gene sequence: CDR1 PRHDT, CDR2 FYEKMQ (reference sequence). With 2 bases removed from V and 7 bases from J, the gap between germline ends came to 9 bases. The CDR3 nucleotides are TGTGCCAGCAGCTTAACTCTCGGGAATGAGCAGTTCTTC. This sequence encodes CASSLTLGNEQFF.

V usage is TRBV21-1 and J usage is TRBJ2-7; the table's D call, TRBD1, has no DNA check behind it. TRBV21-1 represents a pseudogene. CDR3 length: 15 amino acids. Here the CDR3 DNA reads TGTGCCAGCAGCTACCCAACCGGTACAGGGTACGAGCAGTACTTC. Translating gives CASSYPTGTGYEQYF.

This chain joins TRBV10-3 and TRBJ1-5, with TRBD1 as a possible D gene (6 bases). Between the trimmed V and J ends, which lost 6 bases and 4 bases, there was a span of 13 bases. The CDR3 covers 14 residues. CDR1 and CDR2 (germline): ENHRY, SYGVKD. For the CDR3, the DNA is TGTGCCATCAGCGCGCAGGGGATAAATCAGCCCCAGCATTTT. Amino acid sequence: CAISAQGINQPQHF.

This clone was found many times. V usage is TRBV20-1 and J usage is TRBJ2-7; perhaps TRBD2 as D (5 bases). From germline, CDR1 is DFQATT and CDR2 SNEGSKA (reference sequence). Trimming pared 2 bases from V and 12 bases from J, leaving 14 bases between. The length of the CDR3 is 11 residues. This CDR3 reads CSARREQGRYF. The CDR3, as DNA: TGCAGTGCTAGACGGGAACAAGGGAGGTACTTC.

The chain carries TRBV7-9 and TRBJ1-4; TRBD1 matches at 7 bases. The ends lost 5 bases at V and 5 bases at J; junction bases unmatched: 11. This CDR3 is 16 amino acids long. The V gene's germline CDR1 is SEHNR and CDR2 FQNEAQ (reference sequence). The CDR3 reads CASSQRPGQRNEKLFF. CDR3 DNA sequence: TGTGCCAGCAGCCAGCGTCCGGGACAGAGAAATGAAAAACTGTTTTTT.